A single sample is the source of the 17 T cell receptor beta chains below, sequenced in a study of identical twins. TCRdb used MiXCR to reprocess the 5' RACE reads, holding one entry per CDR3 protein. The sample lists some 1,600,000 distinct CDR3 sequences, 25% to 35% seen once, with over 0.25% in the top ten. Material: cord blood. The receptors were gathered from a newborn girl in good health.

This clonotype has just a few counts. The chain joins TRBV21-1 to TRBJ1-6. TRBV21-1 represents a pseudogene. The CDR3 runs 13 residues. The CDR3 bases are TGTGCCAGTAGCGGACGACATCGCTCACCCCTCCACTTT. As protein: CASSGRHRSPLHF.

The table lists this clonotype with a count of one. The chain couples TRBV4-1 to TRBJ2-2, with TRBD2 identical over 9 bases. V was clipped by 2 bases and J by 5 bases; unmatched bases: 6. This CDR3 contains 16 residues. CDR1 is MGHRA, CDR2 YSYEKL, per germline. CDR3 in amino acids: CASSQLAGGPTGELFF. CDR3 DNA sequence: TGCGCCAGCAGCCAACTCGCGGGAGGGCCGACCGGGGAGCTGTTTTTT.

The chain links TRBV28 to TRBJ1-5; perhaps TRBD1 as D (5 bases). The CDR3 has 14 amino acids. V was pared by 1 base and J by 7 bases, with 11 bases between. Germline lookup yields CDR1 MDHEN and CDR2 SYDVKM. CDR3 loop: CASSLLGEGQPQHF. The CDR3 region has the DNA TGTGCCAGCAGTTTATTGGGGGAGGGGCAGCCCCAGCATTTT.

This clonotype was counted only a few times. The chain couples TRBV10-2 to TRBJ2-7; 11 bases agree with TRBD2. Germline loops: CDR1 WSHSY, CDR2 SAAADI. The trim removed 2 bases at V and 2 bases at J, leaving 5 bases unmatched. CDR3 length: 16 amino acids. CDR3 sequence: CASSEGTSGEPYEQYF. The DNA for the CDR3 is TGCGCCAGCAGTGAGGGGACTAGCGGCGAACCCTACGAGCAGTACTTC.

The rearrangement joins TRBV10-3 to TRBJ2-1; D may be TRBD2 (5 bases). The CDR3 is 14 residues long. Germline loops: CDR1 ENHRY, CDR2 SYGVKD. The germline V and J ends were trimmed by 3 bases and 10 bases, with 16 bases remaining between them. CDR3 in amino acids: CAISDGLGSHEQFF. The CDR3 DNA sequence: TGTGCCATCAGTGACGGTCTAGGGAGCCACGAGCAGTTCTTC.

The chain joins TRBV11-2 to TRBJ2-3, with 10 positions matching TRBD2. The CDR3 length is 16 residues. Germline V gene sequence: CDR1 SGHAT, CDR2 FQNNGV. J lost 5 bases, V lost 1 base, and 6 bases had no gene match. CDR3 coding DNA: TGTGCCAGCAGCTTAGCCAGCGGGGGGGGGATAGATACGCAGTATTTT. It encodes CASSLASGGGIDTQYF.

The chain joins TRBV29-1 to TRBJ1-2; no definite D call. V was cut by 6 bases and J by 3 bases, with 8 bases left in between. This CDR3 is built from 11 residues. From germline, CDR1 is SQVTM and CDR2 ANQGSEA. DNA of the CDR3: TGCAGCGTCTTCCCGGACTATGGCTACACCTTC. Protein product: CSVFPDYGYTF.

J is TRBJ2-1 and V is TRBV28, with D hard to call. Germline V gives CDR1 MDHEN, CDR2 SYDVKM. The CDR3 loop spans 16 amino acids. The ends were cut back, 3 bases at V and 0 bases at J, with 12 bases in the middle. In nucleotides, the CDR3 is TGTGCCAGCAGTTTGTGGTGGCGCGCCTCCTACAATGAGCAGTTCTTC. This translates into CASSLWWRASYNEQFF.

CDR3 nucleotide sequence: TGTGCCAGCACGGAGACAGCTACCTACGAGCAGTACTTC. Encoded protein: CASTETATYEQYF. The rearrangement joins TRBV6-5 to TRBJ2-7; D is possibly TRBD1 (5 bases). The V and J ends lost 7 bases and 2 bases respectively, with 12 bases between them. From germline, CDR1 is MNHEY and CDR2 SVGAGI. This CDR3 region has 13 residues.

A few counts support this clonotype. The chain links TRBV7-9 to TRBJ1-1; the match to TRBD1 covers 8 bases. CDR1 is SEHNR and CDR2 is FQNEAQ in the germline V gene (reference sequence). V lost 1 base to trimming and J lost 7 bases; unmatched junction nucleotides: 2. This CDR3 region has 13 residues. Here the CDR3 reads CASSLGQGFEAFF. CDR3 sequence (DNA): TGTGCCAGCAGCTTAGGACAGGGGTTTGAAGCTTTCTTT.

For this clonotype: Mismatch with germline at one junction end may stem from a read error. CDR3 in amino acids: CASSLSPGLVPPHF. CDR3 bases: TGTGCCAGCAGTTTATCGCCAGGGCTGGTGCCCCCCCACTTT. The chain employs TRBV27 and TRBJ1-6; the D gene is possibly TRBD1 (5 bases). This CDR3 comprises 14 residues. From germline, CDR1 is MNHEY and CDR2 SMNVEV (reference sequence).

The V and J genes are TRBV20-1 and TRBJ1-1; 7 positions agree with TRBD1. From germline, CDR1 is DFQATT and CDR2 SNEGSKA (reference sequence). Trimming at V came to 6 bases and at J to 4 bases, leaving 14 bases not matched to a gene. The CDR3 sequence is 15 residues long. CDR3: CSALQPGTAGTEAFF. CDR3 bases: TGCAGTGCCCTCCAACCTGGGACAGCCGGCACTGAAGCTTTCTTT.

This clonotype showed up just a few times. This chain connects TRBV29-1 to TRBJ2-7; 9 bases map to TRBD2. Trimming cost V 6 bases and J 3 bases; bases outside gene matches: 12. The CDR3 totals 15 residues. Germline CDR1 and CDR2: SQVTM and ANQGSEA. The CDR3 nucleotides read TGCAGCGTAGGGACGGGACTAGCAAAGGGCTACGAGCAGTACTTC. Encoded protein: CSVGTGLAKGYEQYF.

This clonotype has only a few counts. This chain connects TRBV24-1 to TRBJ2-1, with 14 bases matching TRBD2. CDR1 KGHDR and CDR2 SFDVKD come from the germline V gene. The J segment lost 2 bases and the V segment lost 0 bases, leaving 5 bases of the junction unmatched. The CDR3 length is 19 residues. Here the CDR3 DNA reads TGTGCCACCAGTGATTTGGGGACTAGCGGGAGAGGACCCTACAATGAGCAGTTCTTC. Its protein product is CATSDLGTSGRGPYNEQFF.

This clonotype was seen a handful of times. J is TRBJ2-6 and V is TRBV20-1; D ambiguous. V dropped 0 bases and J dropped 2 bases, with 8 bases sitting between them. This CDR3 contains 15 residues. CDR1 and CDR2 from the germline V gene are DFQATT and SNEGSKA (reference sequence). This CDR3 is CSARDSSTGANVLTF. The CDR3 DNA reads TGCAGTGCTAGAGATTCGTCCACTGGGGCCAACGTCCTGACTTTC.

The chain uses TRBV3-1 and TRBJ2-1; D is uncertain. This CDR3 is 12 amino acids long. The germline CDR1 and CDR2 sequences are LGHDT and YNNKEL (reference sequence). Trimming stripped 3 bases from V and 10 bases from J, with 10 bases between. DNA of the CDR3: TGTGCCAGCAGCCAGGGTGATTGGGAGCAGTTCTTC. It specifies CASSQGDWEQFF.

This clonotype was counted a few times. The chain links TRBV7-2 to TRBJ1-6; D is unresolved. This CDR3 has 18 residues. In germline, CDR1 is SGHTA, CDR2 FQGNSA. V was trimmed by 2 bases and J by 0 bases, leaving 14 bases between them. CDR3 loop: CASSLYPSHSSYNSPLHF. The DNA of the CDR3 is TGTGCCAGCAGCTTATACCCCTCGCACAGCTCCTATAATTCACCCCTCCACTTT. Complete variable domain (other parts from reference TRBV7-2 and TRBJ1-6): GAGVSQSPSNKVTEKGKDVELRCDPISGHTALYWYRQSLGQGLEFLIYFQGNSAPDKSGLPSDRFSAERTGGSVSTLTIQRTQQEDSAVYLCASSLYPSHSSYNSPLHFGNGTRLTVT.